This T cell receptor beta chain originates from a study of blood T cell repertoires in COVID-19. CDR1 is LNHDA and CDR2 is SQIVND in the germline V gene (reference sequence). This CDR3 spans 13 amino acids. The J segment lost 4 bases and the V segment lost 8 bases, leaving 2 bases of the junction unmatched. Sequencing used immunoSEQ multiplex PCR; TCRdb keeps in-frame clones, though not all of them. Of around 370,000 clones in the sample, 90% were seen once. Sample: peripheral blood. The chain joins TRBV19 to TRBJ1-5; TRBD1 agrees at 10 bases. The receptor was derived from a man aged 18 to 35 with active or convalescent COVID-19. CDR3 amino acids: CASGTGVNQPQHF. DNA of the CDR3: TGTGCCAGTGGGACAGGGGTGAATCAGCCCCAGCATTTT.